One sample yielded the 14 T cell receptor beta chains listed below, sequenced in a study of blood T cell repertoires in COVID-19. Only in-frame clones appear in the TCRdb table, and some are missing; sequencing was by immunoSEQ multiplex PCR. The sample carries about 230,000 clones, nearly 90% recorded once. Material: PBMCs or T cells enriched from blood (not recorded which). The receptors derive from a woman younger than 45 with acute COVID-19.

This rearrangement joins TRBV7-8 to TRBJ1-1, with D unresolved. Germline loops: CDR1 SGHVS, CDR2 FQNEAQ. The V end lost 1 base, the J end lost 6 bases, and 6 bases lay between the germline ends. This CDR3 has 12 amino acids. CDR3 bases: TGTGCCAGCAGCTTAGGAGGGCCTGAAGCTTTCTTT. Protein sequence: CASSLGGPEAFF.

V is TRBV27 and J is TRBJ2-5; TRBD1 might be the D (6 bases). CDR1 is MNHEY, CDR2 SMNVEV, per germline (reference sequence). This CDR3 region has 12 residues. V was cut by 5 bases and J by 5 bases, with 9 bases left in between. CDR3 region: CASSPRGETQYF. DNA of the CDR3: TGTGCCAGCAGTCCCAGGGGTGAGACCCAGTACTTC.

The rearrangement links TRBV6-5 to TRBJ2-4; TRBD2 is a possible D gene (6 bases). The V gene's germline CDR1 is MNHEY and CDR2 SVGAGI. This CDR3 region has 15 residues. Deletions cut 7 bases from V and 0 bases from J, with 13 bases between. This chain's CDR3 is CASTGTVLAKNIQYF. The CDR3 DNA reads as TGTGCCAGCACCGGGACTGTCCTAGCCAAAAACATTCAGTACTTC.

Only one count was recorded for this clone. This rearrangement joins TRBV3-1 (or the pseudogene TRBV3-2) to TRBJ2-7, with 9 bases identical to TRBD1. Per germline, CDR1 LGHDT and CDR2 YNNKEL (reference sequence). CDR3 length: 15 residues. With 1 base clipped from V and 3 bases from J, the junction kept 4 bases outside the gene matches. The CDR3 DNA is TGTGCCAGCAGCCAAGCAACGACAGGGGGCTACGAGCAGTACTTC. Protein: CASSQATTGGYEQYF.

V usage is TRBV2 and J usage is TRBJ1-1; D is possibly TRBD1 (6 bases). V was shortened by 7 bases and J by 0 bases, with 9 bases between the two germline ends. Germline CDR1 SNHLY, CDR2 FYNNEI. The CDR3 runs to 13 residues. The CDR3 spells CASTRGLNTEAFF. CDR3 DNA: TGTGCCAGCACGAGGGGGTTGAACACTGAAGCTTTCTTT. Full variable domain (missing parts from reference TRBV2 and TRBJ1-1): EPEVTQTPSHQVTQMGQEVILRCVPISNHLYFYWYRQILGQKVEFLVSFYNNEISEKSEIFDDQFSVERPDGSNFTLKIRSTKLEDSAMYFCASTRGLNTEAFFGQGTRLTVV.

This clone appeared a few times. The chain recombines TRBV9 with TRBJ2-5; a weak D match, TRBD1 (5 bases). Looked up from germline, CDR1 is SGDLS and CDR2 is YYNGEE. Deletions cut 4 bases from V and 0 bases from J, with 19 bases between. The CDR3 totals 17 residues. The CDR3 loop is CASSPPGGAEYQETQYF. CDR3 nucleotide sequence: TGTGCCAGCAGCCCGCCGGGTGGGGCCGAGTACCAAGAGACCCAGTACTTC.

The V gene is TRBV6-5, the J gene TRBJ1-2; 7 nucleotides line up with TRBD1. The germline V gene encodes CDR1 MNHEY and CDR2 SVGAGI. This CDR3 comprises 13 residues. The J segment lost 3 bases and the V segment lost 9 bases, leaving 7 bases of the junction unmatched. Here the CDR3 DNA reads TGTGCCAGTCGAGTGGGACAGCACTATGGCTACACCTTC. It is translated as CASRVGQHYGYTF.

This clone was counted only a few times. The chain combines TRBV12-5 with TRBJ2-1; the D gene is possibly TRBD2 (5 bases). Germline V gene lookup returns CDR1 LGHNT and CDR2 FRNRAP. This CDR3 contains 13 residues. The V gene lost 0 bases and the J gene lost 13 bases, with 13 bases spanning the gap. CDR3 residues: CASGLVGIRGQFF. The CDR3 bases are TGTGCTAGTGGTTTGGTAGGAATACGGGGACAGTTCTTC.

This CDR3 reads CASSTLAGGDEKLFF. In DNA, the CDR3 is TGTGCCAGCAGCACCCTGGCGGGGGGCGATGAAAAACTGTTTTTT. This chain uses TRBV7-9 with TRBJ1-4; TRBD1 is a possible D gene (6 bases). Trimming cost V 5 bases and J 6 bases, with 16 bases left between them. This CDR3 is built from 15 residues. Germline V gene sequence: CDR1 SEHNR, CDR2 FQNEAQ (reference sequence). Complete variable domain (other parts from reference TRBV7-9 and TRBJ1-4): DTGVSQNPRHKITKRGQNVTFRCDPISEHNRLYWYRQTLGQGPEFLTYFQNEAQLEKSRLLSDRFSAERPKGSFSTLEIQRTEQGDSAMYLCASSTLAGGDEKLFFGSGTQLSVL.

This clone came up a few times. This chain connects TRBV28 to TRBJ1-5; possibly TRBD1 for D (5 bases). This CDR3 has 17 amino acids. Germline loops: CDR1 MDHEN, CDR2 SYDVKM. Trimming took off 3 bases at V and 0 bases at J, with 15 bases between the two ends. The chain's CDR3 is CASSFPYRPYSNQPQHF. CDR3 DNA: TGTGCCAGCAGTTTTCCCTACAGGCCCTATAGCAATCAGCCCCAGCATTTT.

The J gene is TRBJ1-2, the V gene TRBV9, with D possibly TRBD1 on 6 matching bases. The CDR3 contains 15 residues. Trimming left V 0 bases short and J 2 bases short, with 11 bases between. Germline CDR1 SGDLS, CDR2 YYNGEE. For the CDR3, the DNA is TGTGCCAGCAGCGTAGCCCGGGACAAAAACTATGGCTACACCTTC. Its protein is CASSVARDKNYGYTF. Full variable domain (rest looked up from reference TRBV9 and TRBJ1-2): DSGVTQTPKHLITATGQRVTLRCSPRSGDLSVYWYQQSLDQGLQFLIQYYNGEERAKGNILERFSAQQFPDLHSELNLSSLELGDSALYFCASSVARDKNYGYTFGSGTRLTVV.

The chain combines TRBV28 with TRBJ1-5; TRBD1 is a possible D gene (6 bases). CDR3 length: 16 amino acids. Trimming took 5 bases from V and 9 from J, leaving 23 bases between them. The germline V gene has CDR1 MDHEN and CDR2 SYDVKM. The CDR3 spells CASSPGPRQVLGPQHF. The DNA of the CDR3 is TGTGCCAGCAGTCCAGGGCCTAGACAGGTCCTAGGGCCCCAGCATTTT.

The V and J genes are TRBV30 and TRBJ2-2; 7 bases line up with TRBD1. Losses at the gene ends were 3 bases for V and 8 bases for J; bases not matched to a gene: 9. The CDR3 contains 14 residues. Germline loops: CDR1 GTSNPN, CDR2 SVGIG (reference sequence). This CDR3 is CAWRGGRGLGELFF. Written as DNA, the CDR3 is TGTGCCTGGAGAGGAGGCAGGGGGTTAGGGGAGCTGTTTTTT.

The chain carries TRBV5-6 and TRBJ1-5, with a tentative D call TRBD1 (5 bases). The CDR3 spans 12 residues. The germline V and J ends were trimmed by 9 bases and 7 bases, with 14 bases remaining between them. Germline CDR1 SGHDT, CDR2 YYEEEE. The CDR3 DNA reads as TGTGCCAAAAGGGGAGGGGAGCAGCCCCAGCATTTT. Protein: CAKRGGEQPQHF.